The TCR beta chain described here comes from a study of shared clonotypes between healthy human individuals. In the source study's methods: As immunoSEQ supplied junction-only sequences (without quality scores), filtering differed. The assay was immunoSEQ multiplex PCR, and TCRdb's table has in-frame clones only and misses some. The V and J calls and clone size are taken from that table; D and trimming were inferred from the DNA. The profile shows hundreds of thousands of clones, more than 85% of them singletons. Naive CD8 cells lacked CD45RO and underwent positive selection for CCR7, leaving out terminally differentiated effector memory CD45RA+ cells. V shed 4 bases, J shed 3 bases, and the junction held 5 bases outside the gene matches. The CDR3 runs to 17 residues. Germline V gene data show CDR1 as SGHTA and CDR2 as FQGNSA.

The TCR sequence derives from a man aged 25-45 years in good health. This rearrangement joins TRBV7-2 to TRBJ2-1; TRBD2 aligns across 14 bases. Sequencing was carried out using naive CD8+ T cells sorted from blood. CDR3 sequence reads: CASSSGLAGGFYNEQFF. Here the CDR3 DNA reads TGTGCCAGCAGCTCCGGACTAGCGGGAGGATTCTACAATGAGCAGTTCTTC.